The 4 T cell receptor beta chains below all came from one sample that was sequenced in a study of blood T cell repertoires in COVID-19. The protocol was immunoSEQ multiplex PCR, while the TCRdb copy is restricted to in-frame clones and leaves out a portion. The sample holds about 230,000 clones, about 90% seen once. The specimen was peripheral blood. The receptor set was obtained from an older woman with acute or convalescent COVID-19.

CDR3 amino acids: CASSGGGGYGYTF. The CDR3 region has the DNA TGTGCCAGTAGCGGAGGGGGGGGATATGGCTACACCTTC. The chain carries TRBV19 and TRBJ1-2, with a tentative D call TRBD1 (6 bases). This CDR3 contains 13 residues. Germline V gene lookup returns CDR1 LNHDA and CDR2 SQIVND (reference sequence). The V and J ends lost 6 bases and 5 bases respectively, with 13 bases between them.

The chain couples TRBV11-3 to TRBJ2-1; TRBD2 agrees at 8 bases. The CDR3 is 16 residues long. Germline trimming cut 1 base from V and 6 bases from J; bases unmatched to any gene: 8. The germline V gene encodes CDR1 SGHNT and CDR2 YENEEA. The CDR3 is CASSLVSSGGANEQFF. The CDR3 DNA sequence: TGTGCCAGCAGCTTAGTGTCCAGCGGGGGCGCCAATGAGCAGTTCTTC.

The rearrangement uses TRBV5-1 and TRBJ2-7, with 9 bases aligning to TRBD1. CDR1 and CDR2 (germline): SGHRS, YFSETQ. This CDR3 has 15 amino acids. Germline trimming cut 0 bases from V and 5 bases from J; bases unmatched to any gene: 6. The CDR3 loop reads CASSLAGGTGHEQYF. The CDR3 region has the DNA TGCGCCAGCAGCTTGGCCGGGGGGACAGGGCACGAGCAGTACTTC.

The CDR3 region has the DNA TGTGCCAGCAGGTATACAGATACGCAGTATTTT. Its translation: CASRYTDTQYF. The gene calls are TRBV11-1 and TRBJ2-3, with D hard to call. From germline, CDR1 is SGHAT and CDR2 FQDESV (reference sequence). The germline V and J ends were trimmed by 6 bases and 3 bases, with 4 bases remaining between them. The CDR3 has 11 residues.